The 28 T cell receptor beta chains below come from one sample, sequenced in a study of blood T cell repertoires in COVID-19. TCRdb's copy holds only in-frame clones and misses some; the assay was immunoSEQ multiplex PCR. The sample lists around 72,000 clones, 88% seen once, with 25% to 35% in the top ten. The sequenced sample was peripheral blood. These receptors were obtained from a man aged 50 to 60 with acute or convalescent COVID-19.

The V call is TRBV27, the J call TRBJ2-3, with 14 bases aligning to TRBD2. The CDR3 loop spans 18 amino acids. CDR1 and CDR2 from the germline V gene are MNHEY and SMNVEV (reference sequence). After removal of 6 bases from V and 5 bases from J, the junction contained 13 bases not matched to a gene. The CDR3 loop is CASRLLGTSGGVRDTQYF. The CDR3 DNA reads as TGTGCCAGCAGACTTCTTGGGACTAGCGGGGGAGTTCGAGATACGCAGTATTTT.

The V gene is TRBV2, the J gene TRBJ2-3, with TRBD2 matching 12 bases. The CDR3 is made up of 17 amino acids. Trimming at V came to 4 bases and at J to 2 bases, leaving 7 bases not matched to a gene. Germline lookup yields CDR1 SNHLY and CDR2 FYNNEI. CDR3 DNA sequence: TGTGCCAGCAGTGTAGCGACTAGCGGGAGATACACAGATACGCAGTATTTT. Its protein is CASSVATSGRYTDTQYF.

V usage is TRBV11-2 and J usage is TRBJ2-7; D remains unclear. The germline CDR1 and CDR2 sequences are SGHAT and FQNNGV. The V gene lost 5 bases and the J gene lost 1 base, with 6 bases spanning the gap. The CDR3 is made up of 12 amino acids. CDR3 nucleotides: TGTGCCAGCAGCCCCGCGTCCTACGAGCAGTACTTC. Its translation: CASSPASYEQYF.

The chain links TRBV9 to TRBJ2-3, with D tentatively TRBD2 (6 bases). Trimming cost V 6 bases and J 1 base, with 15 bases left between them. The CDR3 totals 15 residues. CDR1 and CDR2 from the germline V gene are SGDLS and YYNGEE. This chain's CDR3 is CASTRRRGGTDTQYF. The CDR3 DNA sequence: TGTGCCAGCACTCGAAGGAGGGGTGGCACAGATACGCAGTATTTT. Variable domain in full (rest from reference TRBV9 and TRBJ2-3): DSGVTQTPKHLITATGQRVTLRCSPRSGDLSVYWYQQSLDQGLQFLIQYYNGEERAKGNILERFSAQQFPDLHSELNLSSLELGDSALYFCASTRRRGGTDTQYFGPGTRLTVL.

The chain has TRBV19 and TRBJ2-3; unclear D gene. The germline V gene encodes CDR1 LNHDA and CDR2 SQIVND (reference sequence). V lost 6 bases, J lost 1 base, and 14 bases lay in between. The CDR3 spans 15 residues. CDR3 amino acids: CASSPNPEGTDTQYF. CDR3 nucleotides: TGTGCCAGTAGCCCGAATCCCGAGGGCACAGATACGCAGTATTTT. The full variable domain, its missing parts supplied by reference TRBV19 and TRBJ2-3, is DGGITQSPKYLFRKEGQNVTLSCEQNLNHDAMYWYRQDPGQGLRLIYYSQIVNDFQKGDIAEGYSVSREKKESFPLTVTSAQKNPTAFYLCASSPNPEGTDTQYFGPGTRLTVL.

The V and J genes are TRBV6-6 and TRBJ2-7; a weak D match, TRBD1 (5 bases). Germline CDR1 is MNHNY and CDR2 is SVGAGI (reference sequence). The ends were cut back, 6 bases at V and 2 bases at J, with 8 bases in the middle. This CDR3 comprises 12 residues. The DNA for the CDR3 is TGTGCCAGCAGCCCGGACACCTACGAGCAGTACTTC. Translated, it gives CASSPDTYEQYF.

The chain carries TRBV28 and TRBJ2-7; D not certain. Germline assignment: CDR1 MDHEN and CDR2 SYDVKM. The CDR3 is 12 amino acids. Trimming took 4 bases from V and 3 from J, leaving 7 bases between them. The CDR3 DNA follows: TGTGCCAGCAGTTCCCGAGTCTACGAGCAGTACTTC. Its protein is CASSSRVYEQYF.

The rearrangement links TRBV2 to TRBJ1-1, with unresolved D. The CDR3 has 13 residues. Germline V gene lookup returns CDR1 SNHLY and CDR2 FYNNEI. V gave up 6 bases and J gave up 4 bases, with 12 bases separating them. The CDR3 DNA follows: TGTGCCAGCAGCGTAGCGACCCGCACTGAAGCTTTCTTT. It specifies CASSVATRTEAFF.

In this sample, this clone turned up once. The chain recombines TRBV30 with TRBJ1-1; D not certain. This CDR3 region has 12 residues. CDR1 and CDR2 (germline): GTSNPN, SVGIG (reference sequence). Trimming left V 5 bases short and J 6 bases short, with 13 bases between. The CDR3 sequence is CAWQPLGAEAFF. CDR3 DNA: TGTGCCTGGCAGCCGCTCGGGGCTGAAGCTTTCTTT.

The chain joins TRBV6-5 to TRBJ2-7; tentative D call: TRBD2 (6 bases). Germline V gives CDR1 MNHEY, CDR2 SVGAGI. V lost 6 bases and J lost 2, with 14 bases in between. The CDR3 is 14 amino acids. DNA of the CDR3: TGTGCCAGCAGACCGGGACTCCTAGCCTACGAGCAGTACTTC. This encodes CASRPGLLAYEQYF.

In this sample, this clone turned up a few times. The chain is built from TRBV7-8 and TRBJ1-1, with TRBD1 matching over 7 bases. The CDR3 covers 16 residues. Germline V lookup: CDR1 SGHVS, CDR2 FQNEAQ. After removal of 6 bases from V and 0 bases from J, the junction contained 10 bases not matched to a gene. CDR3 in amino acids: CASRPTGEIMNTEAFF. The CDR3 region has the DNA TGTGCCAGCAGACCCACAGGGGAGATAATGAACACTGAAGCTTTCTTT.

J is TRBJ2-1 and V is TRBV11-3; TRBD2 aligns across 11 bases. J was trimmed by 5 bases and V by 1 base; bases with no gene match: 1. Germline V gene lookup returns CDR1 SGHNT and CDR2 YENEEA. The CDR3 runs to 15 residues. The chain's CDR3 is CASSLVAGGHNEQFF. DNA for the CDR3: TGTGCCAGCAGCTTAGTAGCGGGGGGGCACAATGAGCAGTTCTTC.

The chain couples TRBV5-1 to TRBJ1-1, with 7 positions matching TRBD1. The germline gives CDR1 SGHRS, CDR2 YFSETQ. This CDR3 has 15 residues. V lost 1 base to trimming and J lost 1 base; unmatched junction nucleotides: 4. DNA for the CDR3: TGCGCCAGCAGCTTGTCGGGACAGCCGAACACTGAAGCTTTCTTT. Amino acids: CASSLSGQPNTEAFF.

The rearrangement joins TRBV3-1 (or the pseudogene TRBV3-2) to TRBJ1-5; 7 bases align to TRBD1. This CDR3 has 14 amino acids. With 10 bases clipped from V and 2 bases from J, the junction kept 8 bases outside the gene matches. Germline V gives CDR1 LGHDT, CDR2 YNNKEL (reference sequence). DNA of the CDR3: TGTGCCACCTCAGGGGGAGGTGGCAATCAGCCCCAGCATTTT. It translates to CATSGGGGNQPQHF.

In DNA, the CDR3 is TGTGCCAGCAGCGAAAAGCTAGCGAGCTCCTACAATGAGCAGTTCTTC. Its translation is CASSEKLASSYNEQFF. V usage is TRBV11-2 and J usage is TRBJ2-1, with D perhaps TRBD2 (6 bases). V shed 5 bases and J shed 0 bases, with 14 bases lying between them. Germline V gene data show CDR1 as SGHAT and CDR2 as FQNNGV. The CDR3 covers 16 residues.

The rearrangement joins TRBV10-3 to TRBJ1-1; D is possibly TRBD1 (5 bases). V shed 6 bases and J shed 0 bases, with 11 bases lying between them. This CDR3 comprises 14 residues. Germline CDR1 is ENHRY and CDR2 is SYGVKD. The CDR3, as DNA: TGTGCCATCAGGCCTGACAGCATGAACACTGAAGCTTTCTTT. Protein product: CAIRPDSMNTEAFF.

V usage is TRBV6-2 or TRBV6-3 and J usage is TRBJ1-2; D is unclear. CDR3 length: 15 amino acids. Germline lookup yields CDR1 MNHEY and CDR2 SVGEGT. With 5 bases removed from V and 0 bases from J, the gap between germline ends came to 13 bases. The CDR3 DNA reads as TGTGCCAGCAGTCTACCCACGGGAGCTAACTATGGCTACACCTTC. Its protein is CASSLPTGANYGYTF.

The table lists this clone with a count of one. The CDR3 sequence is CASSPWTGDMNNEQFF. DNA for the CDR3: TGTGCCAGCAGTCCCTGGACAGGGGACATGAACAATGAGCAGTTCTTC. The chain combines TRBV5-4 with TRBJ2-1; TRBD1 matches 9 bases. CDR3 size: 16 residues. V shed 5 bases and J 5 bases; nucleotides not matched to a gene: 11. Germline lookup yields CDR1 SGHNT and CDR2 YYREEE (reference sequence).

V usage is TRBV18 and J usage is TRBJ1-2; 8 nucleotides line up with TRBD1. Germline CDR1 reads KGHSH; CDR2 reads LQKENI. Unmatched junction bases numbered 9, after V lost 6 bases and J lost 6 bases. The CDR3 is made up of 14 amino acids. This CDR3 is CASSPNVDRDGYTF. CDR3 DNA sequence: TGTGCCAGCTCCCCGAACGTGGACAGGGATGGCTACACCTTC.

This rearrangement joins TRBV20-1 to TRBJ2-7; no clear D. The germline CDR1 and CDR2 sequences are DFQATT and SNEGSKA (reference sequence). The V gene lost 3 bases and the J gene lost 1 base, with 7 bases spanning the gap. The CDR3 covers 12 residues. The CDR3 DNA reads TGCAGTGCTAGTCTACAGTCCTACGAGCAGTACTTC. Its translation: CSASLQSYEQYF.

The chain joins TRBV12-3 or TRBV12-4 to TRBJ1-2, with a tentative D call TRBD1 (6 bases). Trimming removed 4 bases from V and 8 bases from J, with 14 bases in between. The CDR3 consists of 13 residues. The CDR3 loop reads CASSWAGADGYTF. DNA for the CDR3: TGTGCCAGCAGTTGGGCAGGGGCTGACGGCTACACCTTC.

This chain uses TRBV3-1 (or the pseudogene TRBV3-2) with TRBJ2-7; 7 nucleotides match TRBD2. The V gene end was trimmed by 1 base and the J gene end by 0 bases; junction bases not matched to a gene: 0. The CDR3 length is 14 residues. Germline values: CDR1 LGHDT, CDR2 YNNKEL (reference sequence). CDR3: CASSQGLASYEQYF. In DNA form, the CDR3 reads TGTGCCAGCAGCCAAGGACTAGCCTCCTACGAGCAGTACTTC.

The V gene is TRBV11-1, the J gene TRBJ1-1, with D possibly TRBD1 on 6 matching bases. Trimming removed 5 bases at V and 6 bases at J, with 13 bases between. This CDR3 comprises 13 residues. Germline values: CDR1 SGHAT, CDR2 FQDESV (reference sequence). CDR3 residues: CASSTRGGPEAFF. The CDR3 DNA reads TGTGCCAGCAGCACCCGGGGGGGGCCTGAAGCTTTCTTT.

The chain combines TRBV7-2 with TRBJ1-5; 8 bases are shared with TRBD1. V lost 4 bases and J lost 0; bases outside the gene matches: 14. This CDR3 spans 19 amino acids. Germline CDR1 and CDR2: SGHTA and FQGNSA. CDR3 nucleotide sequence: TGTGCCAGCAGCTCTAGGGGGTGCAGGGGGCACGATAGCAATCAGCCCCAGCATTTT. Its translation is CASSSRGCRGHDSNQPQHF. Full variable domain (outside the CDR3, taken from reference TRBV7-2 and TRBJ1-5): GAGVSQSPSNKVTEKGKDVELRCDPISGHTALYWYRQSLGQGLEFLIYFQGNSAPDKSGLPSDRFSAERTGGSVSTLTIQRTQQEDSAVYLCASSSRGCRGHDSNQPQHFGDGTRLSIL.

The chain links TRBV18 to TRBJ2-5, with D maybe TRBD1 (6 bases). The CDR3 is 15 amino acids. V was clipped by 2 bases and J by 2 bases, with 12 bases between them. Germline CDR1 is KGHSH and CDR2 is LQKENI. The CDR3 sequence: CASSPGGRQQETQYF. CDR3 coding DNA: TGTGCCAGCTCACCAGGGGGCAGACAGCAAGAGACCCAGTACTTC. Supplemented by reference TRBV18 and TRBJ2-5, the full variable domain reads NAGVMQNPRHLVRRRGQEARLRCSPMKGHSHVYWYRQLPEEGLKFMVYLQKENIIDESGMPKERFSAEFPKEGPSILRIQQVVRGDSAAYFCASSPGGRQQETQYFGPGTRLLVL.

CDR3: CASSFRDRANYGYTF. The CDR3 bases are TGCGCCAGCAGTTTCCGGGACAGAGCTAACTATGGCTACACCTTC. The chain is built from TRBV5-1 and TRBJ1-2; 7 bases map to TRBD1. The CDR3 loop spans 15 amino acids. CDR1 is SGHRS, CDR2 YFSETQ, per germline. The J segment lost 0 bases and the V segment lost 5 bases, leaving 7 bases of the junction unmatched.

This sequence joins TRBV2 and TRBJ2-5; 11 positions match TRBD1. The trim removed 5 bases at V and 10 bases at J, leaving 6 bases unmatched. The CDR3 covers 13 residues. CDR1 and CDR2 from the germline V gene are SNHLY and FYNNEI. CDR3 amino acids: CASSRGQGAFQYF. CDR3 DNA sequence: TGTGCCAGCAGTCGCGGACAGGGGGCATTCCAGTACTTC.

This clone was detected once. J is TRBJ1-1 and V is TRBV30; 10 nucleotides match TRBD1. CDR1 and CDR2 (germline): GTSNPN, SVGIG (reference sequence). The CDR3 consists of 13 residues. With V trimmed by 6 bases and J by 3 bases, 4 bases remained unmatched. The CDR3 nucleotides read TGTGCCTGCCAGACAGGGGGCGACACTGAAGCTTTCTTT. Amino acid sequence: CACQTGGDTEAFF. Filled out from reference TRBV30 and TRBJ1-1, the complete variable domain reads SQTIHQWPATLVQPVGSPLSLECTVEGTSNPNLYWYRQAAGRGLQLLFYSVGIGQISSEVPQNLSASRPQDRQFILSSKKLLLSDSGFYLCACQTGGDTEAFFGQGTRLTVV.